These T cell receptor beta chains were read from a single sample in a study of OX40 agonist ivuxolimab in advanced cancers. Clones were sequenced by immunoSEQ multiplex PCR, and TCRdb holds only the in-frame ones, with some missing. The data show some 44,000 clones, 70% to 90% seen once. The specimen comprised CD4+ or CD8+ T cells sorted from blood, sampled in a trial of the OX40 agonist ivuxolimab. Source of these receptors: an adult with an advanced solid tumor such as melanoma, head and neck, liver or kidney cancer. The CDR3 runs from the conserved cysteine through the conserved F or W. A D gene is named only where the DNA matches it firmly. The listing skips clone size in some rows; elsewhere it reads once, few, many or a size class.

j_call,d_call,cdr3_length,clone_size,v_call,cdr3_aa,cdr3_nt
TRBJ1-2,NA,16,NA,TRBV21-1,CASSNNCRVSNYGYTF,TGTGCCAGCAGCAATAACTGCCGGGTATCTAACTATGGCTACACCTTC
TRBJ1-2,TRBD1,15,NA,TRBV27,CASSTLGGGNYGYTF,TGTGCCAGCAGTACCCTTGGAGGGGGCAACTATGGCTACACCTTC
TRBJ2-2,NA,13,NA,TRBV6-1,CASSFQGSGELFF,TGTGCCAGCAGTTTCCAGGGATCCGGGGAGCTGTTTTTT
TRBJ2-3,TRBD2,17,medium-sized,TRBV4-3,CASSPGAGGTSTDTQYF,TGCGCCAGCAGCCCCGGAGCGGGGGGCACGAGCACAGATACGCAGTATTTT
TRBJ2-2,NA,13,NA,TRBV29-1,CSVWTANTGELFF,TGCAGCGTTTGGACAGCGAACACCGGGGAGCTGTTTTTT
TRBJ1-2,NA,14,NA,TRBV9,CASSVGGRNYGYTF,TGTGCCAGCAGCGTAGGAGGCCGAAACTATGGCTACACCTTC
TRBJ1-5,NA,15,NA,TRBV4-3,CASSQDWGLDQPQHF,TGCGCCAGCAGCCAAGATTGGGGGTTGGATCAGCCCCAGCATTTT
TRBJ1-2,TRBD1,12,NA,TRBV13,CASSRQGAGYTF,TGTGCCAGCAGCCGACAGGGGGCTGGCTACACCTTC
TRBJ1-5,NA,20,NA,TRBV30,CAWTYRMKTRGGNSNQPQHF,TGTGCCTGGACTTATCGGATGAAAACTAGGGGGGGCAATAGCAATCAGCCCCAGCATTTT
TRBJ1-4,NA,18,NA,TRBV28,CASSSLPPASLSSEKLFF,TGTGCCAGCAGTTCCCTCCCCCCCGCCTCCCTATCCTCCGAAAAACTGTTTTTT
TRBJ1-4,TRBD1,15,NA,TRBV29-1,CSVEGQGGGREKLFF,TGCAGCGTTGAAGGGCAGGGGGGAGGTCGTGAAAAACTGTTTTTT
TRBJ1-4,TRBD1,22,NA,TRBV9,CASSVDRGEGRTGRSLNEKLFF,TGTGCCAGCAGCGTAGATCGAGGGGAGGGGCGGACAGGGAGGTCCCTCAATGAAAAACTGTTTTTT
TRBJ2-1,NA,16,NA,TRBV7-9,CASSLAWEEVDNEQFF,TGTGCCAGCAGCTTAGCGTGGGAGGAAGTTGACAATGAGCAGTTCTTC
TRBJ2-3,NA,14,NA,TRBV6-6,CASNPGDSTDTQYF,TGTGCCAGCAATCCAGGGGACAGCACAGATACGCAGTATTTT
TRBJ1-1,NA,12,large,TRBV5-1,CASREENTEAFF,TGCGCCAGCAGAGAGGAGAACACTGAAGCTTTCTTT
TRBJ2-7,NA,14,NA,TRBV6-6,CASSVGLTLYEQYF,TGTGCCAGCAGTGTGGGACTTACCCTCTACGAGCAGTACTTC
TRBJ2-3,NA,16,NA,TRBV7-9,CASSPPQQGFSDTQYF,TGTGCCAGCAGCCCCCCCCAGCAGGGCTTTTCAGATACGCAGTATTTT
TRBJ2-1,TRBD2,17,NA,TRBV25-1,CASSDTSGGAMIHEQFF,TGTGCCAGCAGTGATACCAGCGGGGGGGCAATGATTCATGAGCAGTTCTTC
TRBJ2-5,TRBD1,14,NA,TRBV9,CASSSTGPQETQYF,TGTGCCAGCAGCTCGACAGGGCCCCAAGAGACCCAGTACTTC
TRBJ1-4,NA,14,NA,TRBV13,CASSRGHQDEKLFF,TGTGCCAGCAGCCGGGGACACCAGGATGAAAAACTGTTTTTT
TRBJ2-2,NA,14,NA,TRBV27,CASSLWVGPGELFF,TGTGCCAGCAGTTTGTGGGTAGGGCCCGGGGAGCTGTTTTTT
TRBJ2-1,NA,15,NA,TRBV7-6,CASSSPLQDYNEQFF,TGTGCCAGCAGCTCCCCCCTCCAGGATTACAATGAGCAGTTCTTC
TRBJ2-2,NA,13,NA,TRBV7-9,CASSSFFTGELFF,TGTGCCAGCAGCTCTTTCTTCACCGGGGAGCTGTTTTTT
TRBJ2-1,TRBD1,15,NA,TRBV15,CATSREGGEYNEQFF,TGTGCCACCAGCAGAGAAGGGGGCGAGTACAATGAGCAGTTCTTC
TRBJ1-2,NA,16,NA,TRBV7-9,CASSYDRGVLVGGYTF,TGTGCCAGCAGCTATGACCGAGGAGTCTTGGTTGGGGGCTACACCTTC
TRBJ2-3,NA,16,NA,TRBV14,CASPPFCADSTDTQYF,TGTGCCAGCCCCCCGTTTTGTGCAGATAGCACAGATACGCAGTATTTT
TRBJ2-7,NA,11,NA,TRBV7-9,CASSTGLEQYF,TGTGCCAGCAGCACGGGTCTCGAGCAGTACTTC
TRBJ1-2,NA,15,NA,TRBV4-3,CASSQDAGAPYGYTF,TGCGCCAGCAGCCAAGATGCCGGGGCCCCCTATGGCTACACCTTC
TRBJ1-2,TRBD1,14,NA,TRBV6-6,CASSYGTGSNGYTF,TGTGCCAGCAGTTACGGGACAGGAAGCAACGGCTACACCTTC
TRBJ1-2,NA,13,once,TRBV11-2,CASTRGVNYGYTF,TGTGCCAGCACCCGAGGGGTCAACTATGGCTACACCTTC
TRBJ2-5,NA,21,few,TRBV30,CAWSAETYGGFGMGPQETQYF,TGTGCCTGGAGTGCTGAAACTTACGGGGGTTTTGGTATGGGGCCCCAAGAGACCCAGTACTTC
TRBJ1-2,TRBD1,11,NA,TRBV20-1,CSEKGAIGYTF,TGCAGTGAAAAGGGGGCGATTGGCTACACCTTC
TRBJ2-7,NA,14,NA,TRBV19,CASSIDTNYYEQYF,TGTGCCAGTAGTATAGACACGAATTACTACGAGCAGTACTTC
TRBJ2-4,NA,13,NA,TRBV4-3,CASSQPGDDIQYF,TGCGCCAGCAGCCAACCAGGGGACGACATTCAGTACTTC
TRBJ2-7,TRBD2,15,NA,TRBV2,CASSGAGGLSYEQYF,TGTGCCAGCAGCGGTGCGGGGGGGCTCTCCTACGAGCAGTACTTC
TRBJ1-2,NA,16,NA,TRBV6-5,CASSYSALSGSQGYTF,TGTGCCAGCAGTTACTCGGCCCTTTCAGGGAGTCAGGGCTACACCTTC
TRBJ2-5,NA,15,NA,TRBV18,CASSPPTDTQETQYF,TGTGCCAGCTCACCACCTACAGACACCCAAGAGACCCAGTACTTC
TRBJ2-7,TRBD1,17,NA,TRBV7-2,CASSPKRPGQGTYEQYF,TGTGCCAGCAGCCCGAAGAGACCGGGACAGGGGACCTACGAGCAGTACTTC
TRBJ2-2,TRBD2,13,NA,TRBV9,CASNLAGAGELFF,TGTGCCAGCAACCTAGCGGGTGCCGGGGAGCTGTTTTTT
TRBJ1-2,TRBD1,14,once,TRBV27,CASSSFSGGYGYTF,TGTGCCAGCAGTTCATTTTCAGGGGGCTATGGCTACACCTTC
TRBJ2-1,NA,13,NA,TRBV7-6,CASSPPLNNEQFF,TGTGCCAGCAGCCCACCGCTGAACAATGAGCAGTTCTTC
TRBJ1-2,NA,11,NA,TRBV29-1,CSVPRAYGYTF,TGCAGCGTCCCGAGGGCGTATGGCTACACCTTC
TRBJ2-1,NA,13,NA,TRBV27,CASSLLGDGEQFF,TGTGCCAGCAGTTTACTCGGCGATGGGGAGCAGTTCTTC
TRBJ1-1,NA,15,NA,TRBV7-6,CASSLEGTGNTEAFF,TGTGCCAGCAGCTTAGAGGGTACGGGGAACACTGAAGCTTTCTTT
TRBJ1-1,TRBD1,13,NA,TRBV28,CASSLRDRREAFF,TGTGCCAGCAGTTTACGGGACAGACGTGAAGCTTTCTTT
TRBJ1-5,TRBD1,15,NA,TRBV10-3,CASRVGTDTDQPQHF,TGTGCCAGCAGGGTCGGGACAGATACGGATCAGCCCCAGCATTTT
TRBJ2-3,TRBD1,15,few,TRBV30,CAWSALDRGTDTQYF,TGTGCCTGGAGTGCCCTGGACAGGGGCACAGATACGCAGTATTTT
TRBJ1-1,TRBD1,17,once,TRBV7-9,CASSGYGTGQAHREAFF,TGTGCCAGCAGCGGGTACGGTACTGGACAGGCCCATCGTGAAGCTTTCTTT
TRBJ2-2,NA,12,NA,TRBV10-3,CAILSRAGELFF,TGTGCCATTTTATCCAGGGCCGGGGAGCTGTTTTTT
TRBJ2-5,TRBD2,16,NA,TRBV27,CASSSIRLAGEETQYF,TGTGCCAGCAGTTCCATTCGACTAGCGGGGGAGGAGACCCAGTACTTC
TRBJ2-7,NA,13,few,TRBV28,CASSFGRSYEQYF,TGTGCCAGCAGTTTCGGGCGGTCCTACGAGCAGTACTTC
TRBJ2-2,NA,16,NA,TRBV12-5,CASGLVAGASTGELFF,TGTGCTAGTGGTTTGGTTGCCGGGGCGAGCACCGGGGAGCTGTTTTTT
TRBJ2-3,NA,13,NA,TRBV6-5,CASQRGSTDTQYF,TGTGCCAGCCAGCGAGGGAGCACAGATACGCAGTATTTT
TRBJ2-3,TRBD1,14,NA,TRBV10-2,CASRQGGTTDTQYF,TGCGCCAGTCGACAGGGGGGCACCACAGATACGCAGTATTTT
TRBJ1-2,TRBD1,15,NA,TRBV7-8,CASSASPQGGSGYTF,TGTGCCAGCAGCGCTTCCCCACAGGGGGGGAGTGGCTACACCTTC
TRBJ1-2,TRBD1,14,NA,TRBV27,CASSFGQGAQGYTF,TGTGCCAGCAGTTTCGGACAGGGGGCGCAGGGCTACACCTTC
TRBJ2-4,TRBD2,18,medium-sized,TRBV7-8,CASSSTTFGGGAKNIQYF,TGTGCCAGCAGCTCCACTACCTTTGGGGGAGGGGCCAAAAACATTCAGTACTTC
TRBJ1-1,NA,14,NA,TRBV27,CASSLFRENTEAFF,TGTGCCAGCAGTTTATTTCGGGAAAACACTGAAGCTTTCTTT
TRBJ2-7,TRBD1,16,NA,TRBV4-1,CASSQVLAGGRYEQYF,TGCGCCAGCAGCCAAGTTTTGGCAGGGGGCCGCTACGAGCAGTACTTC